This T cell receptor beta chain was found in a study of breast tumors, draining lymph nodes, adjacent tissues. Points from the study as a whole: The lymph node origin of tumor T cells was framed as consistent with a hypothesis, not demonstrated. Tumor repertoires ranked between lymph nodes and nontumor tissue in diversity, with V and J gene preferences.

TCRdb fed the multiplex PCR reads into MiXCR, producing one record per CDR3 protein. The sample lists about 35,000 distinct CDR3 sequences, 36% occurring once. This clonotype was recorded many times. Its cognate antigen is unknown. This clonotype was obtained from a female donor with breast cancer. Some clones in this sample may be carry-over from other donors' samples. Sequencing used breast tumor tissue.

The CDR3 nucleotides are TGCAGTGCCCCTACCGAGACAGGGGTGGACGAGCAGTACTTC. It translates to CSAPTETGVDEQYF. This chain uses TRBV20-1 with TRBJ2-7, with 8 bases identical to TRBD1. Germline V gene data show CDR1 as DFQATT and CDR2 as SNEGSKA (reference sequence). The CDR3 has 14 residues. The J segment lost 5 bases and the V segment lost 6 bases, leaving 12 bases of the junction unmatched.